This section outlines one TCR beta chain sequence together with its context. Compared with germline, one end of the junction differs, possibly owing to a read error. This entry belongs to a study of blood T cell repertoires in COVID-19. The CDR3 has 16 amino acids. CDR1 and CDR2 (germline): MNHEY, SMNVEV (reference sequence). Some clones are missing from TCRdb's copy, which holds only in-frame ones; the method was immunoSEQ multiplex PCR. The sample contains 150,000 to 200,000 clones, about four fifths of which appear only once. One Seattle source followed patients from active infection through their disease course.

Sequencing was performed on peripheral blood. This receptor was obtained from a woman aged 55-70 years with COVID-19, enrolled during active disease. The genes are TRBV27 and TRBJ2-3; 11 positions agree with TRBD2. The CDR3 spells CASTLAGGPIRDTQYF. CDR3 nucleotides: TGTGCCAGCACTTTAGCGGGGGGGCCGATTCGGGATACGCAGTATTTT.